Presented here are 29 T cell receptor beta chains from one specimen sequenced in a study of CXCR3-negative and CXCR3-positive naive CD8 T cells. All TRB cDNA libraries came from 5' RACE performed with UMI labels. TCRdb reanalyzed the 5' RACE reads, giving one entry per CDR3 protein sequence and no DNA. Recorded for this sample: 84,000 or so distinct CDR3 sequences. Material for sequencing was naive CXCR3- CD8+ T cells from blood. Indicated subset: CD45RO-CCR7+CD27+CD95- naive CD8+ T cells lacking CXCR3 (TNR3-). Source of these receptors: a human donor in good health. Some clones in this sample may be carry-over from other donors' samples.

The rearrangement links TRBV29-1 to TRBJ2-5; absent DNA, TCRdb's TRBD1 call cannot be checked. CDR3 size: 16 residues. Looked up from germline, CDR1 is SQVTM and CDR2 is ANQGSEA. CDR3 loop: CSVIPGQGFRNETQYF.

The chain is built from TRBV7-9 and TRBJ2-7; TCRdb's assignment of TRBD1 cannot be checked, as there is no DNA. Germline V lookup: CDR1 SEHNR, CDR2 FQNEAQ (reference sequence). The CDR3 has 15 residues. CDR3 residues: CASSPWDRSSYEQYF.

The chain links TRBV25-1 to TRBJ2-7; the TRBD1 assignment by TCRdb is unverifiable without DNA. From germline, CDR1 is MGHDK and CDR2 SYGVNS. This CDR3 comprises 15 residues. The chain's CDR3 is CASSEFRRGVREQYF.

This chain connects TRBV7-2 to TRBJ1-1; without DNA, the TCRdb call of TRBD1 cannot be checked. The germline gives CDR1 SGHTA, CDR2 FQGNSA. This CDR3 contains 15 residues. CDR3 residues: CASTPTGGVWTEAFF.

This chain links TRBV6-2 or TRBV6-3 with TRBJ2-7; TCRdb's assignment of TRBD1 cannot be checked, as there is no DNA. The CDR3 runs to 14 residues. Germline lookup yields CDR1 MNHEY and CDR2 SVGEGT. The CDR3 sequence is CASSYSGASYEQYF.

This chain uses TRBV28 with TRBJ2-7; TCRdb picks TRBD1, but there is no DNA to check that call. Per germline, CDR1 MDHEN and CDR2 SYDVKM. CDR3 size: 19 residues. CDR3 in amino acids: CASSLPGTGAIIIGYEQYF.

The V and J genes are TRBV29-1 and TRBJ2-1. The CDR3 has 13 amino acids. Germline CDR1 SQVTM, CDR2 ANQGSEA. The chain's CDR3 is CSVAGYSRNEQFF.

This chain uses TRBV7-9 with TRBJ2-2; TCRdb's D gene call, TRBD1, goes unchecked for lack of DNA. The CDR3 is 15 amino acids. Germline V gene sequence: CDR1 SEHNR, CDR2 FQNEAQ (reference sequence). The CDR3 sequence is CASSPRTGVTGELFF.

The chain is built from TRBV27 and TRBJ2-5; TCRdb's D call of TRBD2 is untestable without DNA. The CDR3 contains 13 residues. Germline V gene lookup returns CDR1 MNHEY and CDR2 SMNVEV (reference sequence). The CDR3 is CSPGGALKETQYF.

V gene TRBV7-9 combines with J gene TRBJ2-7; the TRBD2 assignment by TCRdb is unverifiable without DNA. Germline V lookup: CDR1 SEHNR, CDR2 FQNEAQ (reference sequence). The CDR3 is made up of 19 amino acids. The CDR3 protein is CASSPSAGTSGGHEDEQYF.

The chain joins TRBV28 to TRBJ1-1; TCRdb reports TRBD1, a call that lacks DNA to check it against. The CDR3 runs 13 residues. Germline values: CDR1 MDHEN, CDR2 SYDVKM. The CDR3 region is CASSSRTGILAFF.

The chain's CDR3 is CSVVGGGNQPQHF. V is TRBV29-1 and J is TRBJ1-5; TCRdb proposes TRBD1, but this gene call is untestable without DNA. The CDR3 totals 13 residues. In germline, CDR1 is SQVTM, CDR2 ANQGSEA.

J is TRBJ1-4 and V is TRBV15. Germline V gives CDR1 LNHNV, CDR2 YYDKDF (reference sequence). The CDR3 length is 16 residues. The CDR3 reads CATSRGDFSTNEKLFF.

The chain recombines TRBV27 with TRBJ1-1. This CDR3 region has 14 residues. Germline V gene sequence: CDR1 MNHEY, CDR2 SMNVEV (reference sequence). CDR3: CASSLAGKGTEAFF.

The chain has TRBV28 and TRBJ1-1; TCRdb's D call of TRBD1 is untestable without DNA. Germline V CDR1 and CDR2: MDHEN, SYDVKM. The CDR3 covers 13 residues. CDR3 amino acids: CASSLPGNTEAFF.

This chain uses TRBV29-1 with TRBJ2-4. CDR3 length equals 13 residues. Germline loops: CDR1 SQVTM, CDR2 ANQGSEA. CDR3 loop: CSVGRQTENIQYF. The full variable domain, completed using reference TRBV29-1 and TRBJ2-4, is SAVISQKPSRDICQRGTSLTIQCQVDSQVTMMFWYRQQPGQSLTLIATANQGSEATYESGFVIDKFPISRPNLTFSTLTVSNMSPEDSSIYLCSVGRQTENIQYFGAGTRLSVL.

This chain joins TRBV5-1 and TRBJ2-1; as DNA is missing, the TRBD2 call by TCRdb cannot be tested. Germline V gene lookup returns CDR1 SGHRS and CDR2 YFSETQ. The CDR3 runs 13 residues. CDR3 residues: CASTLARLGEQFF.

The V call is TRBV29-1, the J call TRBJ1-6. The CDR3 is 12 residues long. Germline V gene sequence: CDR1 SQVTM, CDR2 ANQGSEA. The CDR3 is CSTAGSWDPLHF.

This sequence joins TRBV7-9 and TRBJ2-7; TCRdb's assignment of TRBD1 cannot be checked, as there is no DNA. The CDR3 consists of 14 residues. Germline CDR1 SEHNR, CDR2 FQNEAQ (reference sequence). CDR3 protein: CASWGGPESYEQYF.

The V call is TRBV7-3, the J call TRBJ2-1; TCRdb's D call, TRBD2, is unchecked because there is no DNA. The CDR3 sequence is 19 residues long. CDR1 and CDR2 from the germline V gene are SGHTA and FQGTGA. CDR3 amino acids: CASSLNARGLAGDFNEQFF.

The J gene is TRBJ2-7, the V gene TRBV27; with no DNA, the TCRdb D assignment of TRBD1 cannot be verified. Germline lookup yields CDR1 MNHEY and CDR2 SMNVEV (reference sequence). The CDR3 is 14 residues long. The chain's CDR3 is CASSSQQGAHEQYF.

The chain links TRBV7-9 to TRBJ2-3; TCRdb outputs TRBD2, but without DNA this stays unchecked. Germline assignment: CDR1 SEHNR and CDR2 FQNEAQ (reference sequence). CDR3 size: 18 residues. This chain's CDR3 is CASSLTVSLAGATDTQYF. Full variable domain (outside the CDR3, taken from reference TRBV7-9 and TRBJ2-3): DTGVSQNPRHKITKRGQNVTFRCDPISEHNRLYWYRQTLGQGPEFLTYFQNEAQLEKSRLLSDRFSAERPKGSFSTLEIQRTEQGDSAMYLCASSLTVSLAGATDTQYFGPGTRLTVL.

The chain links TRBV29-1 to TRBJ2-2. The CDR3 runs to 12 residues. Germline V gene data show CDR1 as SQVTM and CDR2 as ANQGSEA. CDR3 region: CSVDSNTGELFF.

The genes are TRBV29-1 and TRBJ1-2; checking the TCRdb D call of TRBD1 is not possible without DNA. The CDR3 runs to 14 residues. CDR1 is SQVTM, CDR2 ANQGSEA, per germline. This chain's CDR3 is CSVETGGASYGYTF.

J is TRBJ1-1 and V is TRBV7-9; checking the TCRdb D call of TRBD1 is not possible without DNA. The CDR3 runs to 15 residues. Germline V lookup: CDR1 SEHNR, CDR2 FQNEAQ (reference sequence). The CDR3 sequence: CASSSSGTANTEAFF.

The chain recombines TRBV29-1 with TRBJ2-1; TCRdb's assignment of TRBD2 cannot be checked, as there is no DNA. The CDR3 runs 13 residues. Per the germline V gene, CDR1 is SQVTM and CDR2 is ANQGSEA. The chain's CDR3 is CSVRGLASYEQFF.

V usage is TRBV11-3 and J usage is TRBJ2-7; TCRdb's D call, TRBD1, is unchecked because there is no DNA. Looked up from germline, CDR1 is SGHNT and CDR2 is YENEEA. The CDR3 runs 15 residues. Here the CDR3 reads CASSLGFGTGYEQYF.

The chain joins TRBV19 to TRBJ2-2; TCRdb designates TRBD2, a call that cannot be tested without DNA. From germline, CDR1 is LNHDA and CDR2 SQIVND (reference sequence). This CDR3 is 17 amino acids long. CDR3 sequence reads: CATKIPASGPSTGELFF.

The chain combines TRBV6-5 with TRBJ1-4. The CDR3 totals 15 residues. The germline gives CDR1 MNHEY, CDR2 SVGAGI. The CDR3 region is CASSYVAGTNEKLFF.